The present T cell receptor beta chain was sequenced within a study of CD8 T cells in ankylosing spondylitis (TCRdb year 2017). Background on the whole study: The study set out to find disease-linked TCR variants by profiling T cell receptor beta repertoires in ankylosing spondylitis patients and healthy donors. Peripheral blood was sampled, and synovial fluid was also collected from ankylosing spondylitis patients. The whole study cohort included over a hundred healthy donors and over 20 ankylosing spondylitis patients.

On this clonotype: Its antigen is currently not known. No base qualities exist here, and no much larger clone lies one base off it.

The full study reports these points: The disease-linked clones showed a CD8+ phenotype and occurred at relatively low frequencies in peripheral blood. Some motif variants had previously been reported in the synovial fluid and blood of reactive arthritis patients, which suggests shared mechanisms of disease initiation. A TCR beta motif made up of several highly homologous amino acid variants appeared to be characteristic of blood from ankylosing spondylitis patients. According to the report, matched synovial fluid samples from ankylosing spondylitis patients were significantly enriched for the disease-linked clones.

TCRdb records Illumina HiSeq 2500 as the sequencer. TCR beta libraries were prepared by quantitative 5'-RACE with molecular barcodes. In the authors' own workflow: A new computational method, built on a probabilistic model of VDJ rearrangement, was used to identify disease-linked TCR variants. TCRdb's own reprocessing of the public reads used fastp at Q25 and MiXCR and kept productive beta chains. Duplicate CDR3 protein sequences are folded into a single record with the most common DNA and genes. TCRdb's processing, not the authors', yielded these V and J calls. This sample holds over 100,000 distinct CDR3 sequences; about 10% were observed only once. In total, the top ten clones hold around 4.1% of the sample. Input material: blood, either unsorted or a sorted T cell fraction (not recorded which). This clonotype was obtained from a female donor with ankylosing spondylitis or in good health (not recorded which).

The bases read TGTGCCAGCAGCTTAGAAGACCTGGGGCCAGGGAAGTTTAGGTGGACCCAGTACTTC. This translates into CASSLEDLGPGKFRWTQYF. This chain joins TRBV7-6 to TRBJ2-5; tentative D gene TRBD1, with 5 bases matching. CDR1 and CDR2 (SGHVS, FNYEAQ) derive from the germline V gene. The V end loses 1 base and the J end loses 7 bases, and a stretch of 28 bases separates them. Its CDR3 holds 19 amino acids, cysteine through phenylalanine. Only the CDR3 region is kept as DNA, spanning 57 bases read in frame from base 1.